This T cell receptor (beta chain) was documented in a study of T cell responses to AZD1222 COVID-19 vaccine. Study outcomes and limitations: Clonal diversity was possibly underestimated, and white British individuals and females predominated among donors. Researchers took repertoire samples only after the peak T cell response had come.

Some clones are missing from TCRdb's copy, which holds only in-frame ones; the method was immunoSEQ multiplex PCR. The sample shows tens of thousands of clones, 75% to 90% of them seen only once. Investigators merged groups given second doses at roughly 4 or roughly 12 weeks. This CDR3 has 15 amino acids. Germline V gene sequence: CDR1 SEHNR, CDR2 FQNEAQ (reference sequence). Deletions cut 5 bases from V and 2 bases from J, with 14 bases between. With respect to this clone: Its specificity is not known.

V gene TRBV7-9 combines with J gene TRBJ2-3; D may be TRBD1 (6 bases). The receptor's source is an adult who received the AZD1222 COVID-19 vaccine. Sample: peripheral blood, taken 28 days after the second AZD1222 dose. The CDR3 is CASSRGGGITDTQYF. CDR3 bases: TGTGCCAGCAGCCGAGGGGGTGGGATCACAGATACGCAGTATTTT.